A selection of T cell receptor beta chains follows, all from one sample in a study of blood T cell repertoires in COVID-19. Profiled with immunoSEQ multiplex PCR; TCRdb holds only in-frame clones, not every one. The repertoire holds some 150,000 clones, with 86% as singletons. Sequenced material: PBMCs or T cells enriched from blood (not recorded which). Source of these receptors: a man aged 50-60 years who had recovered from COVID-19. CDR3s include the opening cysteine and the closing phenylalanine or tryptophan. A D gene is named only where the DNA matches it firmly. Only part of the rows carry a size: once, few, many, or a class if the clone is expanded.

j_call clone_size v_call d_call cdr3_aa cdr3_nt
TRBJ2-2 - TRBV5-1 - CASSVGPGHSNTGELFF TGCGCCAGCAGCGTGGGTCCGGGACATTCGAACACCGGGGAGCTGTTTTTT
TRBJ1-2 - TRBV5-4 - CASSPQNPYGYTF TGTGCCAGCAGCCCCCAGAACCCCTATGGCTACACCTTC
TRBJ2-3 - TRBV28 - CASSFIRVVQYF TGTGCCAGCAGTTTCATCCGGGTAGTGCAGTATTTT
TRBJ1-1 - TRBV2 TRBD1 CASSLSDRGFLNTEAFF TGTGCCAGCAGTTTGTCGGACAGGGGATTTTTAAACACTGAAGCTTTCTTT
TRBJ1-2 many TRBV24-1 TRBD1 CATSDGTGATYGYTF TGTGCCACCAGTGACGGGACAGGGGCGACGTATGGCTACACCTTC
TRBJ1-6 - TRBV14 - CASSQSDRPNSPLHF TGTGCCAGCAGCCAGTCGGACAGACCAAATTCACCCCTCCACTTT
TRBJ2-5 - TRBV5-1 - CASSLEGARETQYF TGCGCCAGCAGCTTGGAAGGGGCACGGGAGACCCAGTACTTC
TRBJ1-2 - TRBV2 - CASSGQDSGGYTF TGTGCCAGCAGTGGACAGGACTCGGGTGGCTACACCTTC
TRBJ1-1 - TRBV7-8 - CASSDRSTGLEAFF TGTGCCAGCAGCGACCGTAGCACGGGACTCGAGGCTTTCTTT
TRBJ2-5 - TRBV19 TRBD1 CASSTTGDQETQYF TGTGCCAGTAGTACAACAGGGGACCAAGAGACCCAGTACTTC
TRBJ1-2 - TRBV27 TRBD1 CASRGDRAGGYTF TGTGCCAGCCGAGGGGACAGGGCGGGAGGCTACACCTTC
TRBJ1-1 once TRBV6-2/TRBV6-3 - CASSSRWRQTWEAFF TGTGCCAGCAGTTCTCGGTGGAGGCAGACATGGGAAGCTTTCTTT
TRBJ1-1 - TRBV18 - CASSPGSRTNTEAFF TGTGCCAGCTCACCCGGGAGCAGGACGAACACTGAAGCTTTCTTT
TRBJ2-1 few TRBV7-9 TRBD2 CASSERTSGANEQFF TGTGCCAGCAGTGAAAGGACTAGCGGAGCCAATGAGCAGTTCTTC
TRBJ2-3 - TRBV19 TRBD2 CASRTSGRAATQYF TGTGCCAGTAGAACTAGCGGGAGGGCCGCTACGCAGTATTTT
TRBJ2-4 - TRBV19 TRBD2 CASSTTGTRAKNIQYF TGTGCCAGTAGTACCACCGGGACTAGAGCCAAAAACATTCAGTACTTC
TRBJ1-6 - TRBV19 TRBD1 CASRTGDSPLHF TGTGCCAGTAGGACAGGGGATTCACCCCTCCACTTT
TRBJ1-5 - TRBV28 - CASRRQEWQPQHF TGTGCCAGCAGACGACAGGAATGGCAGCCCCAGCATTTT
TRBJ2-3 - TRBV24-1 TRBD2 CATSDPAGPGGTQYF TGTGCCACCAGTGATCCTGCAGGCCCGGGAGGTACGCAGTATTTT
TRBJ2-1 - TRBV15 TRBD2 CATRDILAGGYNEQFF TGTGCCACCAGGGATATTCTAGCGGGGGGTTACAATGAGCAGTTCTTC
TRBJ1-6 once TRBV9 TRBD1 CASSVGTGPDSTLHF TGTGCCAGCAGCGTGGGGACAGGGCCAGATTCGACCCTCCACTTT
TRBJ2-3 - TRBV5-1 TRBD1 CASSLTGGHVKDTQYF TGCGCCAGCAGCTTGACAGGGGGTCATGTCAAAGATACGCAGTATTTT
TRBJ2-5 - TRBV19 TRBD2 CASSTSGRQTQYF TGTGCCAGTAGTACGAGCGGGAGGCAGACCCAGTACTTC
TRBJ1-1 - TRBV28 TRBD1 CASSLSFRQGTRQAFF TGTGCCAGCAGTTTATCGTTTCGACAGGGGACACGGCAAGCTTTCTTT
TRBJ1-1 - TRBV18 TRBD1 CASSPTGQGNAFF TGTGCCAGCTCACCAACAGGACAGGGAAACGCTTTCTTT
TRBJ2-7 - TRBV18 TRBD2 CASSPPGVAGVYEQYF TGTGCCAGCTCACCACCGGGAGTAGCGGGAGTGTACGAGCAGTACTTC
TRBJ1-6 - TRBV7-2 - CASSLAIRSSGNSPLHF TGTGCCAGCAGCTTAGCGATTAGGTCTTCGGGTAATTCACCCCTCCACTTT
TRBJ2-5 - TRBV5-1 TRBD1 CASSAGNRGETQYF TGCGCCAGCAGCGCGGGCAACAGGGGGGAGACCCAGTACTTC
TRBJ2-1 few TRBV7-2 TRBD2 CASSLYGTSGMEQFF TGTGCCAGCAGCTTATATGGGACTAGCGGGATGGAGCAGTTCTTC
TRBJ2-2 - TRBV19 TRBD1 CASKRDRGLMNTGELFF TGTGCCAGTAAGAGGGACAGGGGGCTCATGAACACCGGGGAGCTGTTTTTT
TRBJ1-6 - TRBV28 - CASNSGIPYNSPLHF TGTGCCAGCAACTCAGGGATCCCATATAATTCACCCCTCCACTTT
TRBJ2-6 - TRBV29-1 - CSVTGIGGANVLTF TGCAGCGTTACGGGAATAGGTGGGGCCAACGTCCTGACTTTC
TRBJ1-5 - TRBV7-9 - CASSLQGNQPQHF TGTGCCAGCAGTTTGCAGGGCAATCAGCCCCAGCATTTT
TRBJ1-1 - TRBV24-1 - CATSDEGGGAFF TGTGCCACCAGTGATGAGGGGGGAGGGGCTTTCTTT